Described below is a single TCR beta chain sequence and its context. These data are taken from a study of blood T cell repertoires in COVID-19. V dropped 0 bases and J dropped 5; count of bases not matched to a gene: 4. The CDR3 covers 15 residues. Germline CDR1 and CDR2: SGHNT and YYREEE (reference sequence). One Seattle source followed patients from active infection through their disease course. Profiling relied on immunoSEQ multiplex PCR, and the TCRdb table lists in-frame clones only, not all of them. The sample carries roughly 200,000 clones, roughly 87% recorded once. The sequence came from a woman aged 55-75 years with COVID-19, enrolled during active disease. What was sequenced was peripheral blood. This chain links TRBV5-4 with TRBJ2-2; 7 nucleotides line up with TRBD1. CDR3 loop: CASSLVGQNTGELFF. In DNA form, the CDR3 reads TGTGCCAGCAGCTTGGTGGGACAGAATACCGGGGAGCTGTTTTTT.